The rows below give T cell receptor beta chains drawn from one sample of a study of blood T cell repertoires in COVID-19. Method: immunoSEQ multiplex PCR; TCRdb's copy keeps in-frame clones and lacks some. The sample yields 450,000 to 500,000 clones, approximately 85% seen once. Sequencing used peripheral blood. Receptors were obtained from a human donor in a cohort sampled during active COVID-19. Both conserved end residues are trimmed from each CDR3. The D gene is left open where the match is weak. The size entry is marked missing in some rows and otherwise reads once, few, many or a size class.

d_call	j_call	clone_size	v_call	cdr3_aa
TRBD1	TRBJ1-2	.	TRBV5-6	ASSSPGQSYGYT
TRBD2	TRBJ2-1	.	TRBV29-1	SVDTTGGYEQF
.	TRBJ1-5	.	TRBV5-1	ASSPRGGQEQPQH
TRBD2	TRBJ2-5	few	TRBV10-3	AISALGLAATQETQY
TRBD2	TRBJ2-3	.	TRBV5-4	ASSFGLAGRTDTQY
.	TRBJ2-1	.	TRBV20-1	SASNVIGGENEQF
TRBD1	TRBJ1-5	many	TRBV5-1	ASSLGTGMDQPQH
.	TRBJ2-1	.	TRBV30	AWSPGAYNEQF
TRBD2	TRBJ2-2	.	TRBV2	ASRAGLAGVGELF
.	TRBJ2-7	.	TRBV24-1	ATTAYEQY
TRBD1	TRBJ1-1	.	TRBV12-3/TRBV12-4	ASSVDRGAEAF
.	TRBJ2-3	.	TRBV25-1	ASSEPSEADTQY
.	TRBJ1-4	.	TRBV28	ASSSETLGGEKLF
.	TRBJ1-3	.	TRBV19	ASSQGTVSGNTIY
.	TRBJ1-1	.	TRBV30	AWTVWGRGEAF
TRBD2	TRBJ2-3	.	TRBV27	ASSPGLASTDTQY
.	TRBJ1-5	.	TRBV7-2	ASRTRGQAANQPQH
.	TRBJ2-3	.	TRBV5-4	ASSRGTSAGTDTQY
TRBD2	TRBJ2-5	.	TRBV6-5	ASGGDYQETQY
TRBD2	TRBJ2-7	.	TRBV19	ASSGGSGSKVSYEQY
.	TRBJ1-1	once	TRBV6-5	ASSRYTNTEAF
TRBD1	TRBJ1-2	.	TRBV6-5	ASWDRASDGYT
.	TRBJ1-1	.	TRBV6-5	ASSDWGRGTEAF
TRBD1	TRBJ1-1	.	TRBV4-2	ASSQESTGAPNTEAF
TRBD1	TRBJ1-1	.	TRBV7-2	ASSLVPDRGAEAF
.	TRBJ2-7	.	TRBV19	GVYYEQY
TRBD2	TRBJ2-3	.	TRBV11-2	ASSSLAGVTDTQY
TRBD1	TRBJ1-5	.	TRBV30	AWSTGEDQPQH
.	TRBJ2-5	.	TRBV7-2	ASSLVSGQTQY
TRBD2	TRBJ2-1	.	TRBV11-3	ASSPGTSGRSDEQF
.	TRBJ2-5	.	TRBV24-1	ATSDLGETQY
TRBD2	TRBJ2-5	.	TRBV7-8	ASSPPPGLAGGDKLTYQETQY
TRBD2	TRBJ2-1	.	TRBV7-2	ASSSPGTSGRALIDEQF
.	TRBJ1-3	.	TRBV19	ASRMLGADTIY
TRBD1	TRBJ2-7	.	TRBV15	ATSRPIDRGRDEQY
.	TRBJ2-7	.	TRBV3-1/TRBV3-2	ASSQALAGRSEQY
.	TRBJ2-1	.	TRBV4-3	ASSQDPGDGEQF
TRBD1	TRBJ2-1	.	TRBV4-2	ASSQDAGQGARGEQF
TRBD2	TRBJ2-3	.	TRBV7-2	ASSFSGSSDTQY
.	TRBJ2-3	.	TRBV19	ASSVAPGTDTQY
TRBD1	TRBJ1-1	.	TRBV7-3	ASSLYRDGRGSTEAF
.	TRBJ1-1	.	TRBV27	ASKVWQLNTEAF
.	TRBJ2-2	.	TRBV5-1	ASSPTGTNERGELF
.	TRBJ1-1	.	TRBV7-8	ASSLDRNTEAF
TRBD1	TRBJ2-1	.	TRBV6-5	ASSYSGTGDANEQF
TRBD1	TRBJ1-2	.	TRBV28	ASSSPGQGSNYGYT
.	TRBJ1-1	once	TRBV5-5	ASSLIPGDTEAF
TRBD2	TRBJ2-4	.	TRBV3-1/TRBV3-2	ASSRMLPDTTSGRGAQY
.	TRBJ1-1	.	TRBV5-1	ASSLGVGREVNTEAF
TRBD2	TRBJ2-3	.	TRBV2	ASTTSGEDTQY
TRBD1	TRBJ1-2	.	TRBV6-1	ASSEKGTAYGYT
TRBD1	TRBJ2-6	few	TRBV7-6	ASSFLGAGGFGANVLT
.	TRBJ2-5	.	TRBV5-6	ASSLTTEETQY
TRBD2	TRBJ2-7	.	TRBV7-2	ASSLEAGPYEQY